These 9 T cell receptor beta chains were sequenced from one sample in a study of beta chain features in type 1 diabetes. General study findings and limits: In all four CD4+ subsets, TCRB CDR3 length was significantly, moderately reduced in type 1 diabetes.

cDNA synthesis used the whole RNA isolate, giving expressed TCRB sequences. Method: immunoSEQ multiplex PCR; TCRdb's copy keeps in-frame clones and lacks some. The sample yields some 700,000 clones, around an eighth seen once. Their antigens remain unidentified. Sequencing used naive CD4+ T cells from blood. The source is a young man with type 1 diabetes.

V gene TRBV4-1 combines with J gene TRBJ2-1; 8 nucleotides line up with TRBD1. The CDR3 sequence is 16 residues long. The V gene end was trimmed by 1 base and the J gene end by 2 bases; junction bases not matched to a gene: 4. Germline loops: CDR1 MGHRA, CDR2 YSYEKL. CDR3 loop: CASSQVQTGAYNEQFF. The CDR3 region has the DNA TGCGCCAGCAGCCAAGTTCAGACAGGGGCCTACAATGAGCAGTTCTTC.

This clone came up a few times. This chain joins TRBV18 and TRBJ2-2; D call uncertain. Trimming left V 6 bases short and J 1 base short, with 9 bases between. The CDR3 length is 14 residues. Germline V gives CDR1 KGHSH, CDR2 LQKENI. Here the CDR3 reads CASSQRENTGELFF. The CDR3 nucleotides are TGTGCCAGCTCCCAACGAGAGAACACCGGGGAGCTGTTTTTT.

V and J are TRBV7-2 and TRBJ2-3; possibly TRBD2 for D (7 bases). Trimming pared 6 bases from V and 2 bases from J, leaving 15 bases between. Germline loops: CDR1 SGHTA, CDR2 FQGNSA. The CDR3 has 15 residues. CDR3 bases: TGTGCCAGCAGACTTACCGGGGGGCCCACAGATACGCAGTATTTT. This encodes CASRLTGGPTDTQYF.

This clone has only a few counts. The V and J genes are TRBV9 and TRBJ1-1; D remains unclear. The V and J ends lost 4 bases and 1 base respectively, with 11 bases between them. The CDR3 spans 14 residues. Germline V CDR1 and CDR2: SGDLS, YYNGEE. The CDR3: CASSPLAQNTEAFF. CDR3 nucleotide sequence: TGTGCCAGCAGCCCCTTAGCTCAGAACACTGAAGCTTTCTTT.

The rearrangement joins TRBV5-8 to TRBJ1-2; D is unresolved. Germline CDR1 is SGHTS and CDR2 is YDEGEE. V was shortened by 4 bases and J by 1 base, with 8 bases between the two germline ends. The CDR3 is made up of 13 amino acids. CDR3 in amino acids: CASSPGINYGYTF. CDR3 sequence (DNA): TGTGCCAGCAGCCCCGGGATTAACTATGGCTACACCTTC.

This clone was counted many times. This chain joins TRBV30 and TRBJ2-1; 9 bases map to TRBD1. J was trimmed by 5 bases and V by 4 bases; bases with no gene match: 6. Germline values: CDR1 GTSNPN, CDR2 SVGIG (reference sequence). The CDR3 runs 14 residues. The CDR3 loop is CAWTPGDRDNEQFF. The CDR3 coding sequence is TGTGCCTGGACTCCGGGGGACAGGGACAATGAGCAGTTCTTC.

The chain couples TRBV7-8 to TRBJ2-1, with no clear D. Germline loops: CDR1 SGHVS, CDR2 FQNEAQ. V shed 4 bases and J shed 2 bases, with 9 bases lying between them. The CDR3 contains 14 residues. Here the CDR3 DNA reads TGTGCCAGCAGCTCGAGAGGTCCCTACAATGAGCAGTTCTTC. Protein sequence: CASSSRGPYNEQFF.

This clone has just a few counts. The rearrangement joins TRBV4-1 to TRBJ1-2; D is unresolved. Looked up from germline, CDR1 is MGHRA and CDR2 is YSYEKL. The V and J ends lost 3 bases and 4 bases respectively, with 12 bases between them. This CDR3 has 14 amino acids. CDR3 DNA sequence: TGCGCCAGCAGCCAGCTCGGATCGTCCTATGGCTACACCTTC. Amino acids: CASSQLGSSYGYTF.

V is TRBV7-2 and J is TRBJ2-1, with 12 bases lining up with TRBD2. Germline lookup yields CDR1 SGHTA and CDR2 FQGNSA. V dropped 4 bases and J dropped 9; count of bases not matched to a gene: 10. The CDR3 extends over 16 amino acids. This CDR3 is CASSSASGGAIGEQFF. CDR3 in DNA: TGTGCCAGCAGCTCCGCTAGCGGGGGGGCGATCGGTGAGCAGTTCTTC.